In its sample, the clone carrying this T cell receptor (beta chain) was seen many times. Its matching antigen is unknown. The germline V gene encodes CDR1 LNHDA and CDR2 SQIVND (reference sequence). This CDR3 spans 16 amino acids. V lost 6 bases, J lost 2 bases, and 17 bases lay in between. This entry is derived from a study of regulatory T cells in long-lasting Graves disease. Time point specified: newly diagnosed GD, antithyroid drugs for less than 3 months. PBMCs were the source of the RNA used for TCR sequencing. Assembly of TCR beta libraries relied on iRepertoire HTBI primers together with Arm-PCR of CDR3 regions. TCRdb fed the multiplex PCR reads into MiXCR, producing one record per CDR3 protein. The sample carries 350,000 to 500,000 distinct CDR3 sequences, around 15% recorded once. General observations from the study: Peripheral blood alone, not thyroid tissue, underwent study.

Another study also made use of these data, one on T cells in Graves' hyperthyroidism and ophthalmopathy. That source reports: Blood also carried most thyroid clonotypes expanded above 0.001.

This sequence originates from a woman between 50 and 59 years old with Graves disease. Sequences were derived from peripheral blood mononuclear cells (PBMCs), sampled at new diagnosis, from a patient treated with antithyroid drugs. The gene calls are TRBV19 and TRBJ2-1, with a possible D match to TRBD1 (5 bases). DNA for the CDR3: TGTGCCAGTAGCCTCGCACAGGTTATACCCTACAATGAGCAGTTCTTC. This encodes CASSLAQVIPYNEQFF.